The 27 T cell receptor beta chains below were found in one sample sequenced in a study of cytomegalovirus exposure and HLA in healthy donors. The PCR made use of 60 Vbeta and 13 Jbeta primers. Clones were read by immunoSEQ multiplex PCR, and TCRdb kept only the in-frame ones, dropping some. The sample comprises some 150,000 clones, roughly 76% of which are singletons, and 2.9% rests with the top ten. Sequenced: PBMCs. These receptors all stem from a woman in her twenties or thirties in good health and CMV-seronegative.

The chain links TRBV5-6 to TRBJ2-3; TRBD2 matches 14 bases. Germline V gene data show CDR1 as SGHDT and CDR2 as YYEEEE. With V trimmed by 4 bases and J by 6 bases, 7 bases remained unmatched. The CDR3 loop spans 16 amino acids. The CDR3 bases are TGTGCCAGCAGCCGCGGGACTAGCGGGAGTGGGGATACGCAGTATTTT. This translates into CASSRGTSGSGDTQYF.

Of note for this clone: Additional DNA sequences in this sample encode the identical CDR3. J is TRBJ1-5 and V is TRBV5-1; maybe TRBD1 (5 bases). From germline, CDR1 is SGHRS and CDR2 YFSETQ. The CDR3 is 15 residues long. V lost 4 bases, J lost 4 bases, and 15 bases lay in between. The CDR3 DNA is TGCGCCAGCAGCCGAACCTCGGGGGGAAATCAGCCCCAGCATTTT. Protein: CASSRTSGGNQPQHF.

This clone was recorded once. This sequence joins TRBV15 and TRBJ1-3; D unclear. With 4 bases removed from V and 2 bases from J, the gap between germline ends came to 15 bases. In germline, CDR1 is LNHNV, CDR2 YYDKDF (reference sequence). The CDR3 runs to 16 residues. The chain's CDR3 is CATSTQRSGPGNTIYF. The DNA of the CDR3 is TGTGCCACCAGCACGCAACGCTCTGGGCCTGGAAACACCATATATTTT. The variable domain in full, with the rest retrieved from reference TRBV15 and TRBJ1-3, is DAMVIQNPRYQVTQFGKPVTLSCSQTLNHNVMYWYQQKSSQAPKLLFHYYDKDFNNEADTPDNFQSRRPNTSFCFLDIRSPGLGDTAMYLCATSTQRSGPGNTIYFGEGSWLTVV.

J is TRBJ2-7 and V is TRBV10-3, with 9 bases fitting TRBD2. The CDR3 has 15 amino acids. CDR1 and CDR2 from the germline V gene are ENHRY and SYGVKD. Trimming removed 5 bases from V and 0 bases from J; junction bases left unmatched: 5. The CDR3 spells CAISPSGMSSYEQYF. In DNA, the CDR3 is TGTGCCATCAGTCCTAGCGGGATGAGCTCCTACGAGCAGTACTTC.

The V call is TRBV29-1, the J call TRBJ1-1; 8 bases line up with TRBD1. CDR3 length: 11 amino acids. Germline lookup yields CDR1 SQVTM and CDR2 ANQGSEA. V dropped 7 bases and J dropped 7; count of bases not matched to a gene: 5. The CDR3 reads CSGLRGLEAFF. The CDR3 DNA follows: TGCAGCGGCCTCAGGGGGCTTGAAGCTTTCTTT.

CDR3 sequence (DNA): TGTGCCAGCAGCTCGAGGGACAGGGGAGCTTTCTTT. Encoded protein: CASSSRDRGAFF. The J gene is TRBJ1-1, the V gene TRBV7-2, with 10 nucleotides matching TRBD1. Looked up from germline, CDR1 is SGHTA and CDR2 is FQGNSA. J gave up 10 bases and V 4 bases, and 3 bases lay outside the gene matches. This CDR3 comprises 12 residues. The full variable domain, completed using reference TRBV7-2 and TRBJ1-1, is GAGVSQSPSNKVTEKGKDVELRCDPISGHTALYWYRQSLGQGLEFLIYFQGNSAPDKSGLPSDRFSAERTGGSVSTLTIQRTQQEDSAVYLCASSSRDRGAFFGQGTRLTVV.

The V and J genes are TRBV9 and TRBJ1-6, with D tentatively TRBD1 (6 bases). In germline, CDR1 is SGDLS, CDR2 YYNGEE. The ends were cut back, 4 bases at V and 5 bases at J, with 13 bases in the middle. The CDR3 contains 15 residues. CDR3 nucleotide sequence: TGTGCCAGCAGCCTAACAGGGACCCATAATTCACCCCTCCACTTT. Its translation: CASSLTGTHNSPLHF.

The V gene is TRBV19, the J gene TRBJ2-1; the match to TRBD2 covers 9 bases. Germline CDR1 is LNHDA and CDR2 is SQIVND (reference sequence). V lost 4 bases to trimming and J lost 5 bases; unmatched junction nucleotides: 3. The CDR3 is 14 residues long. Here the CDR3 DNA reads TGTGCCAGTAGTACGTGGACTAGCGACAATGAGCAGTTCTTC. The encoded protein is CASSTWTSDNEQFF.

The CDR3 coding sequence is TGTGCCATCAGTGGGAATCAAGCGGGGGGAGCGGATACGCAGTATTTT. Protein: CAISGNQAGGADTQYF. The J gene is TRBJ2-3, the V gene TRBV10-3; 9 bases are shared with TRBD2. CDR1 and CDR2 (germline): ENHRY, SYGVKD. The J segment lost 6 bases and the V segment lost 4 bases, leaving 11 bases of the junction unmatched. The CDR3 runs to 16 residues.

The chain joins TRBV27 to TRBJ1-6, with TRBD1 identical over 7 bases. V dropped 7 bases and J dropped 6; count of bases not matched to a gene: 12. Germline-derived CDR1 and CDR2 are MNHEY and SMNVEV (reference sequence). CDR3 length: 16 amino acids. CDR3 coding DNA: TGTGCCAGCACCTCTCCAGGACAGGAGATTAATTCACCCCTCCACTTT. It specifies CASTSPGQEINSPLHF.

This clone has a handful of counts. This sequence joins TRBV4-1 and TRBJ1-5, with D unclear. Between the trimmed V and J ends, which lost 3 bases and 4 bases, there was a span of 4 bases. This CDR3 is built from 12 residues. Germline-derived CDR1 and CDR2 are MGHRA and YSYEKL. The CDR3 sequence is CASSHMNQPQHF. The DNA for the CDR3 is TGCGCCAGCAGCCATATGAATCAGCCCCAGCATTTT.

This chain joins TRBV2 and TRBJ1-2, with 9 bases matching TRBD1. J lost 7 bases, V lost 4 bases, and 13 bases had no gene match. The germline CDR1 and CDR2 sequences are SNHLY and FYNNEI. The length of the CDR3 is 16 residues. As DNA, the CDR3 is TGTGCCAGCAGTGGAAAAATGTCGGGACAGGGAGGTGGCTACACCTTC. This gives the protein CASSGKMSGQGGGYTF. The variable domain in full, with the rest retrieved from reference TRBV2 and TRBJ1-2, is EPEVTQTPSHQVTQMGQEVILRCVPISNHLYFYWYRQILGQKVEFLVSFYNNEISEKSEIFDDQFSVERPDGSNFTLKIRSTKLEDSAMYFCASSGKMSGQGGGYTFGSGTRLTVV.

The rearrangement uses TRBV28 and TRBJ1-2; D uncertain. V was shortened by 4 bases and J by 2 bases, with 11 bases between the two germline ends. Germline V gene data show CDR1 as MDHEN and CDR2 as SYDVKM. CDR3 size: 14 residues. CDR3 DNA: TGTGCCAGCAGTTACCCCGGGGAGAACTATGGCTACACCTTC. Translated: CASSYPGENYGYTF.

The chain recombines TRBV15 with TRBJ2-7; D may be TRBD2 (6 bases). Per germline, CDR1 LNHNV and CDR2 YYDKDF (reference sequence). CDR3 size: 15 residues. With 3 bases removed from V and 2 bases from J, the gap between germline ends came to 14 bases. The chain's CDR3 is CATSRGREWAYEQYF. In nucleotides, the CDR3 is TGTGCCACCAGCAGGGGCCGGGAGTGGGCCTACGAGCAGTACTTC.

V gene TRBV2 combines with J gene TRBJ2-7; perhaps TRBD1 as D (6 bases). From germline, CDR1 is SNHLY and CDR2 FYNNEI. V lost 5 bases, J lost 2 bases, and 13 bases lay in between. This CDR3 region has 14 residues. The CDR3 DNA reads TGTGCCAGCAGTTACCGGACAGCCGCCTACGAGCAGTACTTC. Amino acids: CASSYRTAAYEQYF.

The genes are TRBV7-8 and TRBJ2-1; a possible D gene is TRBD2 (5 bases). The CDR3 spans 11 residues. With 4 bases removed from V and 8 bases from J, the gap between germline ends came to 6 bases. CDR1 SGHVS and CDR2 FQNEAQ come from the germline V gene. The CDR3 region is CASSSRDEQFF. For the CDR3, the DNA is TGTGCCAGCAGCTCGCGGGATGAGCAGTTCTTC. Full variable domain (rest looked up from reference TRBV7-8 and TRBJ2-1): GAGVSQSPRYKVAKRGQDVALRCDPISGHVSLFWYQQALGQGPEFLTYFQNEAQLDKSGLPSDRFFAERPEGSVSTLKIQRTQQEDSAVYLCASSSRDEQFFGPGTRLTVL.

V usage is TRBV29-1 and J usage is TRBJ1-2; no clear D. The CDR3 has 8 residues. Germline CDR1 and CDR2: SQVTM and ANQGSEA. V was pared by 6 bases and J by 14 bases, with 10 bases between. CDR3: CSVRDGTF. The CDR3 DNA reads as TGCAGCGTCCGTGACGGGACCTTC.

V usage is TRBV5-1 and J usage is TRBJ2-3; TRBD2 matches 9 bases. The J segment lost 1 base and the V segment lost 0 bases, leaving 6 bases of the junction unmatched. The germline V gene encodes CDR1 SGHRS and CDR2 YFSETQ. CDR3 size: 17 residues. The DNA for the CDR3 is TGCGCCAGCAGCTTGGATGATGCGGGAGGGGGCACAGATACGCAGTATTTT. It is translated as CASSLDDAGGGTDTQYF.

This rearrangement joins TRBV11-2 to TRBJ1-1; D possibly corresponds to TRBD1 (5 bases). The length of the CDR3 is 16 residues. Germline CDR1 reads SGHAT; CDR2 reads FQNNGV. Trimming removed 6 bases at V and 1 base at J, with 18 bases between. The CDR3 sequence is CASRPYSGMGNTEAFF. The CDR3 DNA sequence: TGTGCCAGCAGGCCCTACTCAGGGATGGGGAACACTGAAGCTTTCTTT.

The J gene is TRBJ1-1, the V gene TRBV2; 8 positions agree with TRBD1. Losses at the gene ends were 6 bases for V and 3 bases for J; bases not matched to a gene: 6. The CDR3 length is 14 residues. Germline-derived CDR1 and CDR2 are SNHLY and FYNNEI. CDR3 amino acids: CASSSDRGHTEAFF. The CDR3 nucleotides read TGTGCCAGCAGCTCAGACAGGGGTCACACTGAAGCTTTCTTT.

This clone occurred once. Here the CDR3 reads CASSLTGTGYGYTF. Written as DNA, the CDR3 is TGCGCCAGCAGCTTGACCGGGACAGGGTATGGCTACACCTTC. V gene TRBV5-1 combines with J gene TRBJ1-2; TRBD1 agrees at 9 bases. J lost 5 bases, V lost 1 base, and 3 bases had no gene match. CDR1 and CDR2 from the germline V gene are SGHRS and YFSETQ. The CDR3 has 14 amino acids. Looking up the rest from reference TRBV5-1 and TRBJ1-2 gives the full variable domain: KAGVTQTPRYLIKTRGQQVTLSCSPISGHRSVSWYQQTPGQGLQFLFEYFSETQRNKGNFPGRFSGRQFSNSRSEMNVSTLELGDSALYLCASSLTGTGYGYTFGSGTRLTVV.

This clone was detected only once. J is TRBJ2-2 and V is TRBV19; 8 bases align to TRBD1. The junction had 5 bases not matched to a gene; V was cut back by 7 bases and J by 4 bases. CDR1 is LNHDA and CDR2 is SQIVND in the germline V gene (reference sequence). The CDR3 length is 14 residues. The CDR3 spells CASTETGVTGELFF. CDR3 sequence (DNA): TGTGCCAGTACGGAGACAGGGGTCACCGGGGAGCTGTTTTTT.

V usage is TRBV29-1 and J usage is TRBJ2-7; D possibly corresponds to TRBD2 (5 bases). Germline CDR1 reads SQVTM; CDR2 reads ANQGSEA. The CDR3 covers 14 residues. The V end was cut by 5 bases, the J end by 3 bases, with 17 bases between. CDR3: CSVLAAGGGYEQYF. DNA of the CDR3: TGCAGCGTTCTGGCGGCAGGAGGAGGCTACGAGCAGTACTTC.

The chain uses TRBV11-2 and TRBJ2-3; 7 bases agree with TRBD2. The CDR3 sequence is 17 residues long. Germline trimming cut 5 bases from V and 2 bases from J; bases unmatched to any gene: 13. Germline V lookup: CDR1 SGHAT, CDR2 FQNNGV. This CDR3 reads CASSITGTMIHTDTQYF. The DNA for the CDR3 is TGTGCCAGCAGCATAACCGGGACTATGATCCACACAGATACGCAGTATTTT.

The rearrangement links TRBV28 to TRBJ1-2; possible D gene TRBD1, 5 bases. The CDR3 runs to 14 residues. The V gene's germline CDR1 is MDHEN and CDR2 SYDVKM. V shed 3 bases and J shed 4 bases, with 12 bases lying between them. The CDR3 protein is CASSFWDWGYGYTF. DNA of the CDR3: TGTGCCAGCAGTTTTTGGGACTGGGGCTATGGCTACACCTTC.

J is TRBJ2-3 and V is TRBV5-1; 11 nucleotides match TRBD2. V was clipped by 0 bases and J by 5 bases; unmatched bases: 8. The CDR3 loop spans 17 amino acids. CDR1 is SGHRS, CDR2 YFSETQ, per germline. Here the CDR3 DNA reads TGCGCCAGCAGCTTGGCGGCTAGCGGGGGGCTTGTAGATACGCAGTATTTT. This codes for CASSLAASGGLVDTQYF.

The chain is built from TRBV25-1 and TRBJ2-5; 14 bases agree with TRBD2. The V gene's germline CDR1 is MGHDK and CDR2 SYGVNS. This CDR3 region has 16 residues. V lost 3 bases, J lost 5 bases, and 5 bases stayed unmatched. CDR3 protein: CASSEGLAGELETQYF. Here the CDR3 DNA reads TGTGCCAGCAGTGAGGGACTAGCGGGGGAACTGGAGACCCAGTACTTC.